The clone carrying this TCR beta chain has at least ten counts. This sample was taken from a study of T-cell memory formation after mild COVID-19. TCRdb recomputed calls from the 5' RACE reads with MiXCR, one row per CDR3 protein. This table has roughly 350,000 distinct CDR3 sequences, roughly an eighth appearing once. CDR1 and CDR2 from the germline V gene are SGHRS and YFSETQ. V lost 0 bases to trimming and J lost 1 base, with 7 bases between them. The CDR3 loop spans 14 amino acids. This chain joins TRBV5-1 and TRBJ1-2; D is perhaps TRBD1 (6 bases). The sequence was collected from a man aged 18 to 30 who had mild COVID-19 (a few samples of this study predate the infection). Cell type and time point are not known. The sequenced material came from PBMCs or a T cell subset sorted from them (not recorded which). The CDR3 coding sequence is TGCGCCAGCAGCTTGGGACAGGTTAACTATGGCTACACCTTC. Translation gives CASSLGQVNYGYTF.